This T cell receptor beta chain emerged from a study of CD8+CD57+ T cells in acquired aplastic anemia. About the study: Mean yield of DNA from sorted CD4+ and CD8+ cells was 2.5 to 4 ug.

Study-wide results and limits: In CD8+ cells, Simpson's diversity showed no significant difference between patients and controls. Patients and controls shared some 30 CD8+ CDR3 sequences, highly expressed in patients.

This clonotype showed up just a few times. No antigen is known for it. With a much larger clone just one base away, this may be a read error. Lacking the conserved final phenylalanine or tryptophan, this CDR3 likely reflects a read error. The TCR beta profiling, which covered VDJ combination and CDR3 sequence, was carried out using genomic DNA as the template. TCRdb redid the calling of the reads with MiXCR, one entry per CDR3 protein. The sample records more than 250,000 distinct CDR3 sequences, 45% to 70% being singletons. The V and J ends lost 4 bases and 7 bases respectively, with 21 bases between them. CDR1 is SGHTS, CDR2 YDEGEE, per germline. The CDR3 extends over 17 amino acids.

Sequencing was performed on sorted CD4+, CD8+, or CD8+CD57+ T cells (not recorded which) from PBMCs. V usage is TRBV5-8 and J usage is TRBJ1-6; tentatively, D is TRBD1 (5 bases). The receptor comes from a human donor with severe aplastic anemia or a healthy control (not recorded which). The CDR3 nucleotides are TGTGCCAGCAGCCTGGGCTTCGGGGCGAGTCTGAATTCACCCCTCCACTCT. This encodes CASSLGFGASLNSPLHS.